The rows below give T cell receptor beta chains drawn from one sample of a study of T cells in Graves' hyperthyroidism and ophthalmopathy. TCRdb redid the calling of the multiplex PCR reads with MiXCR, one entry per CDR3 protein. The sample yields about half a million distinct CDR3 sequences, around 22% seen once. Sequenced sample: blood. These receptor sequences come from a woman in her thirties with Graves' ophthalmopathy. CDR3s include the opening cysteine and the closing phenylalanine or tryptophan. D genes are given only for firm matches. Clone size is not always given. Where it is, it says once, few, many or a class for expanded clones.

v_gene,j_gene,abundance,d_gene,CDR3nt,CDR3aa
TRBV12-3/TRBV12-4,TRBJ1-1,-,-,TGTGCCATCAGTCCAGGATTTAGAATGAACACTGAAGCTTTCTTT,CAISPGFRMNTEAFF
TRBV7-3,TRBJ1-4,few,-,TGTGCCAGCAGCTTAATTACGGTCTTT,CASSLITVF
TRBV28,TRBJ1-3,many,-,TGTGCCAGCAGCCTCCCCGTCTTTACTGGAAACACCATATATTTT,CASSLPVFTGNTIYF
TRBV3-1,TRBJ2-5,-,-,TGTGCCAGCAGTCCCAATGGTAGGCAAGAGACCCAGTACTTC,CASSPNGRQETQYF
TRBV12-3/TRBV12-4,TRBJ1-5,many,-,TGTGCCAGCAGCCGGCATAGCAATCAGCCCCAGCATTTT,CASSRHSNQPQHF
TRBV7-8,TRBJ1-2,many,-,TGTGCCAGCAGCTTAGATTCGGGGAGTAGGGGCTACACCTTC,CASSLDSGSRGYTF
TRBV7-9,TRBJ2-7,many,-,TGTGCCAGCAGCTTATCCCTCGTCGAGCAGTACTTC,CASSLSLVEQYF
TRBV5-4,TRBJ1-1,many,-,TGTGCCAGCAGTTTAGACAGGCGTACTGAAGCTTTCTTT,CASSLDRRTEAFF
TRBV20-1,TRBJ1-2,few,-,TGCAGTGCTAGAGATGGTAACAACTATGGCTACACCTTC,CSARDGNNYGYTF
TRBV29-1,TRBJ2-7,-,-,TGCAGCGTTGAAGATCCCCAGAGGACCTACGAGCAGTACTTC,CSVEDPQRTYEQYF
TRBV4-2,TRBJ1-2,many,TRBD1,TGTGCCAGCAGCCAAGATCGGGACAGTATCTATGGCTACACCTTC,CASSQDRDSIYGYTF
TRBV20-1,TRBJ2-7,many,-,TGCAGTGCTGGGGAAGACAGTCTTTCCTACGAGCAGTACTTC,CSAGEDSLSYEQYF
TRBV19,TRBJ1-2,many,-,TGTGCCAGTAGTATAGTACAGGCAGCTAACTATGGCTACACCTTC,CASSIVQAANYGYTF
TRBV5-1,TRBJ2-2,-,-,TGCGCCAGCAGCTTGGGGCCCCGCGCCCTGAACACCGGGGAGCTGTTTTTT,CASSLGPRALNTGELFF
TRBV5-8,TRBJ2-5,-,TRBD2,TGTGCCAGCAGCCCGGCGGGGAGGGCCCTCCAAGAGACCCAGTACTTC,CASSPAGRALQETQYF
TRBV18,TRBJ1-5,many,-,TGTGCCAGCTCACCCAAGGACGGGAGCAATCAGCCCCAGCATTTT,CASSPKDGSNQPQHF
TRBV28,TRBJ1-2,-,-,TGTGCCAGCACATACAGACGCTCTAACTATGGCTACACCTTC,CASTYRRSNYGYTF
TRBV12-3/TRBV12-4,TRBJ2-7,few,-,TGTGCCAGCAGTTTTAGGGGGACACAAAGGGACGAGCAGTACTTC,CASSFRGTQRDEQYF
TRBV19,TRBJ1-1,many,-,TGTGCCAGTAGTACAAACACGAACACTGAAGCTTTCTTT,CASSTNTNTEAFF
TRBV3-1,TRBJ2-7,-,-,TGTGCCAGCAGCCAGCAGGAGACCTACGAGCAGTACTTC,CASSQQETYEQYF
TRBV12-3/TRBV12-4,TRBJ1-2,few,-,TGTGCCAGCAGTTTAACTGTCCGGGGCGGGTATGGCTACACCTTC,CASSLTVRGGYGYTF
TRBV7-6,TRBJ1-1,many,TRBD1,TGTGCCAGCAGCTCAGAGGGACAGGGCACTGAAGCTTTCTTT,CASSSEGQGTEAFF
TRBV12-3/TRBV12-4,TRBJ1-1,-,TRBD1,TGTGCCAGCAGGGATCTACAGGGGAGTACTGAAGCTTTCTTT,CASRDLQGSTEAFF
TRBV10-3,TRBJ2-2,few,-,TGTGCCATCAGTGAGAAGGGGATCGGGGAGCTGTTTTTT,CAISEKGIGELFF
TRBV6-5,TRBJ2-5,many,-,TGTGCCAGCAGTTACTCGGGACACCCCAAAGAGACCCAGTACTTC,CASSYSGHPKETQYF
TRBV19,TRBJ2-5,few,TRBD1,TGTGCCAGTAGTATTTGGTCGGACAGGCAGGAGACCCAGTACTTC,CASSIWSDRQETQYF
TRBV15,TRBJ1-1,once,TRBD1,TGTGCCACCAGCAGAGCCGGGACAGGTTACACTGAAGCTTTCTTT,CATSRAGTGYTEAFF
TRBV28,TRBJ2-7,many,TRBD1,TGTGCCAGCAACAGACAGGGGGCTTCCTACGAGCAGTACTTC,CASNRQGASYEQYF
TRBV7-9,TRBJ1-2,many,TRBD1,TGTGCCAGCAGCTCGGACAGGGCTATAGGCTACACCTTC,CASSSDRAIGYTF
TRBV10-1,TRBJ1-1,-,-,TGCGCCAGCAGTGAGTCACTAGTGAACACTGAAGCTTTCTTT,CASSESLVNTEAFF
TRBV6-5,TRBJ1-1,few,TRBD1,TGTGCCAGCAGTTACGGAGGACAGGGGACCGATTTTGAAGCTTTCTTT,CASSYGGQGTDFEAFF
TRBV11-2,TRBJ2-7,once,-,TGTGCCAGCAGCCGGTGGACTGATTACGAGCAGTACTTC,CASSRWTDYEQYF
TRBV7-2,TRBJ1-2,many,-,TGTGCCAGCAGCCCCAGCTATGGCTACACCTTC,CASSPSYGYTF
TRBV6-2/TRBV6-3,TRBJ2-7,-,-,TGTGCCAGCAGATTGGACGGCGGGACCTTCTACGAGCAGTACTTC,CASRLDGGTFYEQYF
TRBV7-2,TRBJ1-2,many,-,TGTGCCAGCAGCTCCACAGGGTATTGGTATGGCTACACCTTC,CASSSTGYWYGYTF
TRBV7-3,TRBJ2-2,many,-,TGTGCCAGCAGCTTCTTCTCCCCGGCGGCCTCGAACACCGGGGAGCTGTTTTTT,CASSFFSPAASNTGELFF
TRBV6-1,TRBJ1-1,many,-,TGTGCCAGCACTGATTACACTGAAGCTTTCTTT,CASTDYTEAFF
TRBV6-2/TRBV6-3,TRBJ2-7,many,TRBD1,TGTGCCAGTAAGGGGACAGTCTCCTACGAGCAGTACTTC,CASKGTVSYEQYF
TRBV5-1,TRBJ2-7,-,TRBD2,TGCGCCAGCACCCCGGGGGGTGCCTACGAGCAGTACTTC,CASTPGGAYEQYF
TRBV6-1,TRBJ2-7,many,TRBD1,TGTGCCAGCAGTGAATGGGGGGTGACAGGGGCCACCGAGCAGTACTTC,CASSEWGVTGATEQYF
TRBV4-1,TRBJ1-5,many,-,TGCGCCAGTGCAGTCCGGGACTTCAATCAGCCCCAGCATTTT,CASAVRDFNQPQHF
TRBV10-3,TRBJ2-7,many,TRBD1,TGTGCCATCAGCGTCACAGGGGTCTACGAGCAGTACTTC,CAISVTGVYEQYF
TRBV6-1,TRBJ1-3,many,TRBD1,TGTGCCAGCAGTCGGGGGACAGGGTCTGGAAACACCATATATTTT,CASSRGTGSGNTIYF
TRBV28,TRBJ1-1,-,TRBD1,TGTGCCAGCAGAGACAGGGTGGTGGATGAAGCTTTCTTT,CASRDRVVDEAFF
TRBV12-3/TRBV12-4,TRBJ1-1,-,-,TGTGCCAGCACCGGACCAGGGAGGGGTGAAGCTTTCTTT,CASTGPGRGEAFF
TRBV6-5,TRBJ1-5,many,TRBD1,TGTGCCAGCAGTTACTTCGGGACAGGGGAGAATCAGCCCCAGCATTTT,CASSYFGTGENQPQHF
TRBV6-2/TRBV6-3,TRBJ1-2,-,TRBD1,TGTGCCAGCAGTGACCAAACAGGGGGCTCTGGCTACACCTTC,CASSDQTGGSGYTF
TRBV29-1,TRBJ1-2,many,-,TGCAGCGTTGTTGGGGAATTCGGCTACACCTTC,CSVVGEFGYTF
TRBV5-1,TRBJ2-2,many,TRBD1,TGCGCCAGCAGCTTGGTTTACAGGGGATCCGGGGAGCTGTTTTTT,CASSLVYRGSGELFF
TRBV7-8,TRBJ1-2,-,-,TGTGCCAGCAGCTTAGGGGGGGGAGGAAGCTATGGCTACACCTTC,CASSLGGGGSYGYTF
TRBV27,TRBJ2-5,many,-,TGTGCCAGCAGAGGATTCAGGGAGACCCAGTACTTC,CASRGFRETQYF
TRBV6-1,TRBJ2-7,-,TRBD2,TGTGCCAGCAGTATCTTAGCGGGACTTACCTACGAGCAGTACTTC,CASSILAGLTYEQYF
TRBV2,TRBJ2-7,many,-,TGTGCCAGCCGGATGGGATCCTACGAGCAGTACTTC,CASRMGSYEQYF
TRBV28,TRBJ1-2,-,TRBD1,TGTGCCAGCAGTTCCCGGGACAGGGTCATCTATGGCTACACCTTC,CASSSRDRVIYGYTF
TRBV14,TRBJ2-7,-,-,TGTGCCAGCAGCAACTGGAAGGGATACTACGAGCAGTACTTC,CASSNWKGYYEQYF
TRBV6-5,TRBJ2-7,many,-,TGTGCCAGCAGTTACTCTAGCGCTGACTCCTACGAGCAGTACTTC,CASSYSSADSYEQYF
TRBV7-2,TRBJ1-2,many,TRBD1,TGTGCCAGCAGCTTAGGCAGCGACAGGGGCGGCTACACCTTC,CASSLGSDRGGYTF
TRBV19,TRBJ1-2,many,TRBD1,TGTGCCAGTAGTTTTTCGACAGGGGGCAGGAATGGCTACACCTTC,CASSFSTGGRNGYTF
TRBV6-5,TRBJ2-5,many,-,TGTGCCAGCAGTTCTTCCGATATAGAGACCCAGTACTTC,CASSSSDIETQYF
TRBV10-1,TRBJ2-2,-,TRBD1,TGCGCCAGCAGGGGGGACAGGGGGACCGGGGAGCTGTTTTTT,CASRGDRGTGELFF